The clone carrying this TCR beta chain was found a few times. The antigen is not known. The germline CDR1 and CDR2 sequences are SGHRS and YFSETQ. The CDR3 totals 15 residues. Trimming removed 3 bases at V and 1 base at J, with 13 bases between. Memory CD4+ cells were defined as CD4+CD45RO+CD25-. Findings of the study overall: Greatest tumor Treg TCR overlap was with tumor naive CD4+ cells. Tumor memory CD4+ T cell TCR gene usage was found to cluster with blood and lymph node memory CD4+ cells and with lymph node naive CD4+ cells.

Full-length variable regions came from constant-region reverse primers plus semi-nested Nested Universal Primer A PCR. Via MiXCR, TCRdb re-called the 5' RACE reads, giving one row per CDR3 protein. Here the sample spans 55,000 to 80,000 distinct CDR3 sequences, roughly 22% being singletons. Sequencing was done on a sample of memory CD4+ T cells sorted from a lymph node. The subset: memory CD4+ T cells, CD4+CD45RO+CD25-. This clonotype was obtained from a female donor with breast cancer. The J gene is TRBJ1-1, the V gene TRBV5-1, with TRBD1 as a possible D gene (5 bases). The CDR3 DNA is TGCGCCAGCAGCTGGGGCCCGGTTGGGAACACTGAAGCTTTCTTT. Translating gives CASSWGPVGNTEAFF.